Below, 20 T cell receptor beta chains from the same sample are listed, as sequenced in a study of T cell responses to AZD1222 COVID-19 vaccine. Here immunoSEQ multiplex PCR was the method, and the copy in TCRdb shows in-frame clones only, minus some. The table includes some 150,000 clones, 88% detected once. Sequenced material: peripheral blood, taken 28 days after the second AZD1222 dose. The source is an adult who received the AZD1222 COVID-19 vaccine.

V is TRBV3-1 (or the pseudogene TRBV3-2) and J is TRBJ1-5; D is unresolved. Germline V gives CDR1 LGHDT, CDR2 YNNKEL (reference sequence). The V end lost 1 base, the J end lost 5 bases, and 9 bases lay between the germline ends. The CDR3 loop spans 14 amino acids. CDR3 protein: CASSQAGEDQPQHF. CDR3 sequence (DNA): TGTGCCAGCAGCCAAGCCGGGGAAGATCAGCCCCAGCATTTT.

This chain joins TRBV15 and TRBJ2-5, with D hard to call. The CDR3 length is 14 residues. Germline V gives CDR1 LNHNV, CDR2 YYDKDF (reference sequence). V was trimmed by 0 bases and J by 5 bases, leaving 10 bases between them. The CDR3 loop is CATSRDVVGETQYF. CDR3 DNA: TGTGCCACCAGCAGAGATGTTGTCGGTGAGACCCAGTACTTC.

The chain uses TRBV10-3 and TRBJ2-7; D may match TRBD1 or TRBD2 (5 bases each). CDR1 is ENHRY and CDR2 is SYGVKD in the germline V gene. Trimming removed 2 bases from V and 2 bases from J, with 13 bases in between. The CDR3 spans 15 residues. The CDR3 coding sequence is TGTGCCATCAGTGAGGAGATTAGGGGACCCTACGAGCAGTACTTC. This codes for CAISEEIRGPYEQYF.

V and J are TRBV24-1 and TRBJ1-5; weak D call: TRBD1 (5 bases). Germline loops: CDR1 KGHDR, CDR2 SFDVKD. The germline V and J ends were trimmed by 9 bases and 5 bases, with 13 bases remaining between them. The CDR3 length is 13 residues. CDR3 amino acids: CATRGGEDQPQHF. The CDR3 DNA reads TGTGCCACCCGGGGGGGGGAAGATCAGCCCCAGCATTTT.

The J gene is TRBJ1-1, the V gene TRBV14, with 7 positions matching TRBD1. Germline V gene sequence: CDR1 SGHDN, CDR2 FVKESK. With V trimmed by 6 bases and J by 11 bases, 12 bases remained unmatched. The CDR3 has 13 amino acids. The CDR3 sequence: CASSKSDRVGAFF. The CDR3 region has the DNA TGTGCCAGCAGTAAGAGCGACAGGGTAGGTGCTTTCTTT. Looking up the rest from reference TRBV14 and TRBJ1-1 gives the full variable domain: EAGVTQFPSHSVIEKGQTVTLRCDPISGHDNLYWYRRVMGKEIKFLLHFVKESKQDESGMPNNRFLAERTGGTYSTLKVQPAELEDSGVYFCASSKSDRVGAFFGQGTRLTVV.

The J gene is TRBJ1-1, the V gene TRBV9; TRBD1 matches at 7 bases. The CDR3 totals 15 residues. J gave up 6 bases and V 4 bases, and 12 bases lay outside the gene matches. Germline V gives CDR1 SGDLS, CDR2 YYNGEE. The CDR3, as DNA: TGTGCCAGCAGCCCGGGAACAGGGGCTTTCGCTGAAGCTTTCTTT. Translated: CASSPGTGAFAEAFF.

This clone was picked up one time. The chain joins TRBV5-4 to TRBJ1-6, with TRBD1 as a possible D gene (6 bases). The CDR3 covers 15 residues. V lost 1 base to trimming and J lost 10 bases, with 15 bases between them. CDR1 and CDR2 from the germline V gene are SGHNT and YYREEE (reference sequence). CDR3 residues: CASSLQGGARSPLHF. CDR3 DNA sequence: TGTGCCAGCAGCTTGCAAGGGGGGGCCAGGTCACCCCTCCACTTT.

The rearrangement uses TRBV6-1 and TRBJ1-2; D is possibly TRBD1 (6 bases). CDR3 size: 13 residues. CDR1 is MNHNS, CDR2 SASEGT, per germline. Trimming cost V 1 base and J 4 bases, with 7 bases left between them. For the CDR3, the DNA is TGTGCCAGCAGTGAAGACAGGGCCTATGGCTACACCTTC. Translation gives CASSEDRAYGYTF.

This chain links TRBV15 with TRBJ2-2; D is ambiguous. The germline V and J ends were trimmed by 3 bases and 4 bases, with 3 bases remaining between them. This CDR3 comprises 12 residues. The germline V gene has CDR1 LNHNV and CDR2 YYDKDF (reference sequence). The CDR3 protein is CATSRVTGELFF. The CDR3, as DNA: TGTGCCACCAGCAGGGTCACCGGGGAGCTGTTTTTT.

CDR3 sequence (DNA): TGTGCCAGCAGCTTGCGGGAAGGGCCCCTCTTAGAAGATACGCAGTATTTT. Amino acid sequence: CASSLREGPLLEDTQYF. The chain recombines TRBV5-6 with TRBJ2-3; the D gene is possibly TRBD2 (5 bases). This CDR3 contains 17 residues. The germline gives CDR1 SGHDT, CDR2 YYEEEE. Trimming shortened V by 1 base and J by 5 bases, and 20 bases separated the two germline ends. Based on the CDR3 plus reference TRBV5-6 and TRBJ2-3, the full variable domain is DAGVTQSPTHLIKTRGQQVTLRCSPKSGHDTVSWYQQALGQGPQFIFQYYEEEERQRGNFPDRFSGHQFPNYSSELNVNALLLGDSALYLCASSLREGPLLEDTQYFGPGTRLTVL.

The chain employs TRBV4-1 and TRBJ1-5, with 9 bases matching TRBD1. Germline trimming cut 5 bases from V and 1 base from J; bases unmatched to any gene: 6. Germline V gives CDR1 MGHRA, CDR2 YSYEKL. This CDR3 has 16 amino acids. The CDR3: CASSWGQGGSNQPQHF. CDR3 DNA sequence: TGCGCCAGCAGCTGGGGACAGGGCGGAAGCAATCAGCCCCAGCATTTT.

The V gene is TRBV5-4, the J gene TRBJ1-1, with D unresolved. The V end lost 7 bases, the J end lost 1 base, and 14 bases lay between the germline ends. CDR3 length equals 14 residues. Germline lookup yields CDR1 SGHNT and CDR2 YYREEE (reference sequence). This chain's CDR3 is CASRGERSNTEAFF. The DNA of the CDR3 is TGTGCCAGCCGGGGAGAGCGGTCGAACACTGAAGCTTTCTTT.

This clone has more than one count but fewer than ten. This rearrangement joins TRBV4-2 to TRBJ1-1, with D uncertain. V lost 1 base to trimming and J lost 11 bases, with 8 bases between them. The CDR3 sequence is 11 residues long. Germline V gene sequence: CDR1 LGHNA, CDR2 YNFKEQ. Here the CDR3 reads CASSQAREAFF. The CDR3 DNA reads as TGTGCCAGCAGCCAAGCTCGGGAGGCTTTCTTT.

This chain connects TRBV6-5 to TRBJ1-5; 8 bases are a match to TRBD1. After removal of 6 bases from V and 2 bases from J, the junction contained 6 bases not matched to a gene. Germline values: CDR1 MNHEY, CDR2 SVGAGI. This CDR3 is 15 amino acids long. The CDR3: CASRPTGVGNQPQHF. The CDR3 DNA reads as TGTGCCAGCAGACCGACAGGGGTGGGCAATCAGCCCCAGCATTTT.

The chain employs TRBV6-5 and TRBJ2-1; D not resolved. The V gene lost 3 bases and the J gene lost 7 bases, with 19 bases spanning the gap. CDR3 length equals 16 residues. Germline V gene sequence: CDR1 MNHEY, CDR2 SVGAGI. This CDR3 reads CASSYVSGLPLNEQFF. CDR3 nucleotides: TGTGCCAGCAGTTATGTTTCCGGCCTACCCCTTAATGAGCAGTTCTTC.

The chain joins TRBV7-9 to TRBJ1-1, with TRBD1 matching 7 bases. J was trimmed by 5 bases and V by 5 bases; bases with no gene match: 5. The CDR3 is 13 residues long. Germline lookup yields CDR1 SEHNR and CDR2 FQNEAQ (reference sequence). In DNA, the CDR3 is TGTGCCAGCAGCCCGGGACAGAGTACTGAAGCTTTCTTT. Protein product: CASSPGQSTEAFF.

This rearrangement joins TRBV5-6 to TRBJ2-5; 8 bases are shared with TRBD1. J lost 2 bases, V lost 3 bases, and 0 bases had no gene match. This CDR3 has 13 residues. Germline assignment: CDR1 SGHDT and CDR2 YYEEEE. The CDR3 DNA reads as TGTGCCAGCAGCTGGGACAGGCAAGAGACCCAGTACTTC. This sequence encodes CASSWDRQETQYF.

The chain has TRBV24-1 and TRBJ2-3, with D possibly being TRBD2 (7 bases). From germline, CDR1 is KGHDR and CDR2 SFDVKD. Trimming took 4 bases from V and 2 from J, leaving 15 bases between them. The CDR3 sequence is 16 residues long. CDR3 sequence reads: CATSEGGAGSTDTQYF. The CDR3 DNA reads as TGTGCCACCAGTGAGGGGGGGGCGGGGTCCACAGATACGCAGTATTTT.

Note on this clone: Relative to the germline gene, one junction end is altered; a read error may explain this. The CDR3 DNA is TGTGCCAGCAGGGAAGGTTTGGGGGCCTTCCTTTATGAAAAACTGTTTTTT. It yields the protein CASREGLGAFLYEKLFF. The J gene is TRBJ1-4, the V gene TRBV6-1; D might be TRBD1 (6 bases). CDR1 is MNHNS and CDR2 is SASEGT in the germline V gene. The CDR3 totals 17 residues.

The chain has TRBV30 and TRBJ2-3; 10 bases line up with TRBD1. Losses at the gene ends were 1 base for V and 6 bases for J; bases not matched to a gene: 7. The CDR3 is 15 amino acids. The germline V gene encodes CDR1 GTSNPN and CDR2 SVGIG (reference sequence). CDR3 nucleotides: TGTGCCTGGAGTGAAGGGGACAGGGGCGTTGATACGCAGTATTTT. Its translation: CAWSEGDRGVDTQYF.